A selection of T cell receptor beta chains follows, all from one sample in a study of low-dose radiotherapy and immunotherapy resistance in tumors. TCRdb passed the reads through MiXCR, listing each CDR3 protein once. Among about 39,000 distinct CDR3 sequences listed, more than 20% were seen once. The source material was PBMCs, sampled after low-dose radiotherapy plus immunotherapy. These receptors were collected from a female donor with ovarian cancer. CDR3s include the opening cysteine and the closing phenylalanine or tryptophan. The D gene is left open where the match is weak. Only part of the rows carry a size: once, few, many, or a class if the clone is expanded.

j_call,clone_size,v_call,d_call,cdr3_aa,cdr3_nt
TRBJ2-7,-,TRBV9,TRBD2,CASSVASGGYEQYF,TGTGCCAGCAGCGTCGCTAGCGGGGGCTACGAGCAGTACTTC
TRBJ1-1,-,TRBV6-8,-,CASSYRGHAEAFF,TGTGCCAGCAGTTACCGGGGACACGCTGAAGCTTTCTTT
TRBJ2-3,many,TRBV28,TRBD2,CASRMTSGIADTQYF,TGTGCCAGCAGGATGACTAGCGGGATCGCAGATACGCAGTATTTT
TRBJ1-1,many,TRBV3-1,-,CASSLGPGTEAFF,TGTGCCAGCAGCCTTGGCCCAGGCACTGAAGCTTTCTTT
TRBJ1-2,many,TRBV2,-,CASSEAPLTGYNYGYTF,TGTGCCAGCAGTGAAGCTCCTCTCACAGGATATAACTATGGCTACACCTTC
TRBJ2-5,medium-sized,TRBV5-4,TRBD1,CASRGDSGQETQYF,TGTGCCAGCAGAGGGGACAGCGGCCAAGAGACCCAGTACTTC
TRBJ1-1,many,TRBV12-3/TRBV12-4,-,CASTMTPNTEAFF,TGTGCCAGCACCATGACCCCGAACACTGAAGCTTTCTTT
TRBJ1-1,once,TRBV5-4,-,CASSFAALRANTEAFF,TGTGCCAGCAGCTTTGCGGCCCTTCGCGCTAACACTGAAGCTTTCTTT
TRBJ2-5,-,TRBV4-3,-,CASSQDWRQGQETQYF,TGCGCCAGCAGCCAAGATTGGAGGCAGGGGCAAGAGACCCAGTACTTC
TRBJ2-1,once,TRBV4-3,-,CASSQASRSDEQFF,TGCGCCAGCAGCCAAGCTTCCCGGTCTGACGAGCAGTTCTTC
TRBJ1-2,many,TRBV6-2/TRBV6-3,-,CASSYGLGNYGYTF,TGTGCCAGCAGTTATGGGTTGGGGAACTATGGCTACACCTTC
TRBJ2-7,many,TRBV20-1,-,CSATQGPYAEQYF,TGCAGTGCTACACAAGGCCCCTACGCCGAGCAGTACTTC
TRBJ1-5,many,TRBV27,TRBD1,CASSLGTGGSNQPQHF,TGTGCCAGCAGTTTAGGGACAGGGGGTTCCAATCAGCCCCAGCATTTT
TRBJ2-3,-,TRBV6-9,TRBD2,CASRETSGTTDTQYF,TGTGCCAGCAGAGAAACTAGCGGGACCACAGATACGCAGTATTTT
TRBJ1-1,many,TRBV5-4,-,CASSLQGLDTEAFF,TGTGCCAGCAGCTTGCAGGGTTTGGACACTGAAGCTTTCTTT
TRBJ2-2,many,TRBV2,-,CASSARNTGELFF,TGTGCCAGCAGCGCCAGGAACACCGGGGAGCTGTTTTTT
TRBJ2-7,-,TRBV12-5,TRBD1,CASSPRTGYEQYF,TGTGCCAGCAGTCCTCGGACAGGCTACGAGCAGTACTTC
TRBJ1-5,many,TRBV4-1,-,CASSQDNFQQPQHF,TGCGCCAGCAGCCAAGATAATTTCCAACAGCCCCAGCATTTT
TRBJ2-2,few,TRBV5-6,-,CASSGPSGRAYTGELFFFF,-
TRBJ1-2,many,TRBV7-9,-,CASSLAENYGYTF,TGTGCCAGCAGCTTGGCAGAAAACTATGGCTACACCTTC
TRBJ2-1,many,TRBV10-1,TRBD1,CASSGTLTGGLRNEQFF,TGCGCCAGCAGTGGTACCTTGACAGGGGGCTTAAGGAATGAGCAGTTCTTC
TRBJ2-2,many,TRBV28,TRBD2,CASGGTSGNLGGELFF,TGTGCCAGCGGTGGGACTAGCGGGAACCTTGGAGGGGAGCTGTTTTTT
TRBJ1-1,many,TRBV29-1,-,CSVANPEAFF,TGCAGCGTTGCCAATCCTGAAGCTTTCTTT
TRBJ2-4,once,TRBV5-1,-,CASSHLGAIAKNIQYF,TGCGCCAGCAGCCACCTCGGGGCTATAGCCAAAAACATTCAGTACTTC
TRBJ2-1,few,TRBV5-6,-,CASSFLRDNEQFF,TGTGCCAGCAGCTTCCTCAGGGACAATGAGCAGTTCTTC
TRBJ1-4,many,TRBV4-1,-,CASSQARTSTNEKLFF,TGCGCCAGCAGCCAAGCCCGCACTTCAACTAATGAAAAACTGTTTTTT
TRBJ2-3,many,TRBV20-1,TRBD2,CSARGRGGTDTQYF,TGCAGTGCTAGAGGGCGGGGGGGCACAGATACGCAGTATTTT
TRBJ2-7,many,TRBV20-1,TRBD2,CSASGGTSSYEQYF,TGCAGTGCTAGCGGGGGGACGAGCTCCTACGAGCAGTACTTC
TRBJ2-7,many,TRBV4-1,TRBD2,CASSHLTGGASYEQYF,TGCGCCAGCAGCCACCTAACGGGGGGGGCCTCCTACGAGCAGTACTTC
TRBJ2-5,many,TRBV20-1,-,CSARDVWDPGEETQYF,TGCAGTGCTAGAGATGTTTGGGACCCGGGGGAGGAGACCCAGTACTTC
TRBJ1-5,few,TRBV3-1,TRBD1,CASSGDSTQPQHF,TGTGCCAGCAGCGGGGACAGTACTCAGCCCCAGCATTTT
TRBJ2-7,many,TRBV2,-,CASRAEYEQYF,TGTGCCAGCAGGGCGGAATACGAGCAGTACTTC
TRBJ2-7,many,TRBV4-3,-,CASSQDELYEQYF,TGCGCCAGCAGCCAAGATGAGCTCTACGAGCAGTACTTC
TRBJ2-5,many,TRBV20-1,TRBD1,CSARQGAKTQYF,TGCAGTGCTAGACAGGGGGCAAAGACCCAGTACTTC
TRBJ1-1,-,TRBV6-1,-,CARAGSNTEAFF,TGTGCCAGGGCAGGTTCGAACACTGAAGCTTTCTTT
TRBJ2-7,many,TRBV12-5,TRBD1,CASAPDRGGYEQYF,TGTGCTAGTGCCCCTGACAGGGGCGGCTACGAGCAGTACTTC
TRBJ2-1,many,TRBV6-5,-,CATRTQGSYNEQFF,TGTGCCACGCGAACACAGGGTTCCTACAATGAGCAGTTCTTC
TRBJ1-2,-,TRBV6-8,-,CASSGSSLGAGNYGYTF,TGTGCCAGCAGTGGGTCGTCGTTGGGGGCAGGTAACTATGGCTACACCTTC
TRBJ1-1,few,TRBV5-1,-,CASSSTGGLNTEAFF,TGCGCCAGCAGCTCAACCGGAGGTTTGAACACTGAAGCTTTCTTT
TRBJ2-1,many,TRBV24-1,TRBD2,CATSDSPGGRNEQFF,TGTGCCACCAGTGATTCCCCGGGAGGGCGGAATGAGCAGTTCTTC
TRBJ1-2,many,TRBV4-1,-,CASSQVLTQGDYGYTF,TGCGCCAGCAGCCAAGTTTTGACTCAGGGAGACTATGGCTACACCTTC
TRBJ1-4,few,TRBV24-1,-,CATSDSRTAEKLFF,TGTGCCACCAGTGATTCCCGGACCGCTGAAAAACTGTTTTTT
TRBJ2-7,-,TRBV7-9,TRBD1,CASSPRDSRASYEQYF,TGTGCCAGCAGCCCCCGGGACAGTCGAGCGTCCTACGAGCAGTACTTC
TRBJ2-1,many,TRBV5-6,TRBD1,CASSWDRVSYNEQFF,TGTGCCAGCAGCTGGGACAGGGTTTCCTACAATGAGCAGTTCTTC
TRBJ2-6,many,TRBV14,-,CASSPFGRGLNSGANVLTF,TGTGCCAGCAGCCCCTTCGGGAGGGGGCTGAATTCTGGGGCCAACGTCCTGACTTTC
TRBJ2-7,-,TRBV5-6,TRBD2,CASSPTGGAPYEQYF,TGTGCCAGCAGCCCGACGGGGGGGGCACCCTACGAGCAGTACTTC
TRBJ2-1,-,TRBV28,TRBD2,CASSPHGEGPYNEQFF,TGTGCCAGCAGCCCCCACGGGGAGGGGCCCTACAATGAGCAGTTCTTC
TRBJ2-6,many,TRBV10-1,TRBD1,CASSERDRGVAGANVLTF,TGCGCCAGCAGTGAACGGGACAGGGGGGTCGCTGGGGCCAACGTCCTGACTTTC
TRBJ2-2,many,TRBV10-3,-,CAISDFPGELFF,TGTGCCATCAGTGATTTCCCCGGGGAGCTGTTTTTT
TRBJ2-5,many,TRBV11-2,-,CASSAGTRRGETQYF,TGTGCCAGCAGCGCCGGGACCCGGAGGGGAGAGACCCAGTACTTC
TRBJ1-1,many,TRBV29-1,TRBD1,CSVVDRANTEAFF,TGCAGCGTCGTCGACAGGGCCAACACTGAAGCTTTCTTT
TRBJ2-3,few,TRBV28,-,CASSLSKRADTQYF,TGTGCCAGCAGTTTATCAAAAAGGGCAGATACGCAGTATTTT
TRBJ2-2,many,TRBV15,-,CATRRPSETGELFF,TGTGCCACCCGGCGGCCGTCTGAGACCGGGGAGCTGTTTTTT
TRBJ1-5,many,TRBV12-3/TRBV12-4,TRBD1,CASSPGTGSNQPQHF,TGTGCCAGCAGCCCCGGGACAGGGAGCAATCAGCCCCAGCATTTT
TRBJ2-3,many,TRBV3-1,-,CASSPSRSDTQYF,TGTGCCAGCAGCCCGTCGAGATCAGATACGCAGTATTTT
TRBJ2-1,many,TRBV20-1,-,CSAGGNEQFF,TGCAGTGCCGGTGGAAATGAGCAGTTCTTC
TRBJ2-7,many,TRBV11-2,-,CASSLGSLYEQYF,TGTGCCAGCAGCTTAGGGTCACTCTACGAGCAGTACTTC
TRBJ2-1,many,TRBV18,TRBD1,CASSPTGQVDEQFF,TGTGCCAGCTCACCGACGGGACAGGTGGATGAGCAGTTCTTC
TRBJ2-1,few,TRBV19,-,CASSMIGRSSYNEQFF,TGTGCCAGTAGTATGATCGGCAGGAGCTCCTACAATGAGCAGTTCTTC